The clone carrying this TCR beta chain ranks as medium-sized in terms of frequency. Its antigen is still unknown. The CDR3 is made up of 13 amino acids. TCRdb derives one entry per CDR3 protein from the 10x single-cell sequencing reads, leaving out DNA. This sample contains 1,000 to 1,500 distinct CDR3 sequences. The sample is drawn from a study of CD8 T cells in cerebrospinal fluid in Alzheimer's disease. Study results and limitations: The authors cautioned that cerebrospinal fluid EBV-specific TCRs do not prove EBV causes Alzheimer's.

The TCR originated in a human donor with Alzheimer's disease. The sample was cerebrospinal fluid. This chain links TRBV12-3 or TRBV12-4 with TRBJ2-3; TCRdb gives TRBD2 as the D gene, but with no DNA this cannot be confirmed. The CDR3 loop is CASSPPSTDTQYF.